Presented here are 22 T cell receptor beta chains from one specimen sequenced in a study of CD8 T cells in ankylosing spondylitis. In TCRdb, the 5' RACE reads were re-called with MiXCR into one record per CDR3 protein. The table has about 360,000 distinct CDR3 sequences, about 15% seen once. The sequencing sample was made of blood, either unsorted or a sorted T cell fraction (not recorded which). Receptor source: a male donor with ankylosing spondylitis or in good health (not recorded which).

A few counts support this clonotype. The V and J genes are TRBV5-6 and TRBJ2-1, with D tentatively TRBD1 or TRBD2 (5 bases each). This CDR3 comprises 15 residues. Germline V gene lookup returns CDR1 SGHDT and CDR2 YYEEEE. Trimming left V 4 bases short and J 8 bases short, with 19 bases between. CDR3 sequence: CASSDLAIRGHEQFF. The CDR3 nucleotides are TGTGCCAGCAGCGATCTAGCTATAAGGGGCCATGAGCAGTTCTTC.

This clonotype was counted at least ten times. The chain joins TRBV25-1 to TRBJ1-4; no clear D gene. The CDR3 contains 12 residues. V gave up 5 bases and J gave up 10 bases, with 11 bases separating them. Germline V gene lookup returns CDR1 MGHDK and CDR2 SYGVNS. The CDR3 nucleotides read TGTGCCAGCAGTTCAGTGGGTGGAAAACTGTTTTTT. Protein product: CASSSVGGKLFF.

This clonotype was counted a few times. The chain's CDR3 is CASSGRGLAGSSEQFF. CDR3 DNA: TGTGCCAGCAGTGGCAGGGGACTAGCGGGATCTAGTGAGCAGTTCTTC. The rearrangement links TRBV6-1 to TRBJ2-1, with 13 bases matching TRBD2. The CDR3 contains 16 residues. The V gene's germline CDR1 is MNHNS and CDR2 SASEGT. With V trimmed by 4 bases and J by 9 bases, 9 bases remained unmatched.

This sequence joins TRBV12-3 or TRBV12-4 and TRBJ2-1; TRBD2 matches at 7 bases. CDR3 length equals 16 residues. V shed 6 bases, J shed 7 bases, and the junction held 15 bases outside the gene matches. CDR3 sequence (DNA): TGTGCCAGCAGCCCTCCTGTGGTTGGGAGGGGAAATGAGCAGTTCTTC. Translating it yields CASSPPVVGRGNEQFF.

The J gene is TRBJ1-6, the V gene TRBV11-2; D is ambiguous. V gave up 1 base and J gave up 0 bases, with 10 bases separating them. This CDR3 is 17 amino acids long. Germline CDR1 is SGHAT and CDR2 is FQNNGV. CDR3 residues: CASSLGPRSSYNSPLHF. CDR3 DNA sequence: TGTGCCAGCAGCTTAGGTCCCAGGAGCTCCTATAATTCACCCCTCCACTTT.

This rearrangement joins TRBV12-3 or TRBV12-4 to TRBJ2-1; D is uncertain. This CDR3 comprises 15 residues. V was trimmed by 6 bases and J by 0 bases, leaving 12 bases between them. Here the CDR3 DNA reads TGTGCCAGCAGGCCCTGGCGCCTCTCCTACAATGAGCAGTTCTTC. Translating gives CASRPWRLSYNEQFF.

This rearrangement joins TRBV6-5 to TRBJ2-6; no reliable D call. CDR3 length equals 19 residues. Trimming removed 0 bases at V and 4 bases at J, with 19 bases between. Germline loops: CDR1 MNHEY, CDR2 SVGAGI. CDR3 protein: CASSYSFGPGPSGANVLTF. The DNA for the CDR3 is TGTGCCAGCAGTTACTCGTTTGGACCAGGCCCCTCCGGGGCCAACGTCCTGACTTTC.

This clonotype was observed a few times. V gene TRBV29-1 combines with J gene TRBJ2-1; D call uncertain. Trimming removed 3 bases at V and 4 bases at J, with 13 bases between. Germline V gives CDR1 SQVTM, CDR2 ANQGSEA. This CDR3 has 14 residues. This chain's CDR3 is CSVEATRTYNEQFF. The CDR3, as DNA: TGCAGCGTTGAGGCGACACGTACTTACAATGAGCAGTTCTTC.

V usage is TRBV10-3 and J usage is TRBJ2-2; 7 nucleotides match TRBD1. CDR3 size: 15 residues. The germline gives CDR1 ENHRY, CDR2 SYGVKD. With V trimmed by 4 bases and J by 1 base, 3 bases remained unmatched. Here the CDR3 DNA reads TGTGCCATCAGTGTCAGGGGGTTGAACACCGGGGAGCTGTTTTTT. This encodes CAISVRGLNTGELFF.

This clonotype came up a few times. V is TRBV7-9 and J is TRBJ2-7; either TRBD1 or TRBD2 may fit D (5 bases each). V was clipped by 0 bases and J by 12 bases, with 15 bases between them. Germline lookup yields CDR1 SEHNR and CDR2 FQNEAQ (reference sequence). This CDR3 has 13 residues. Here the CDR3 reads CASSLAGEGRLYF. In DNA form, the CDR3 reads TGTGCCAGCAGCTTAGCGGGAGAGGGGCGTTTGTACTTC.

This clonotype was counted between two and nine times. This chain's CDR3 is CASSPGQITGELFF. The CDR3 region has the DNA TGCGCCAGCAGCCCCGGACAGATCACCGGGGAGCTGTTTTTT. V gene TRBV5-1 combines with J gene TRBJ2-2, with D perhaps TRBD1 (6 bases). Trimming shortened V by 4 bases and J by 4 bases, and 11 bases separated the two germline ends. CDR3 length: 14 amino acids. Germline V gives CDR1 SGHRS, CDR2 YFSETQ. Complete variable domain (other parts from reference TRBV5-1 and TRBJ2-2): KAGVTQTPRYLIKTRGQQVTLSCSPISGHRSVSWYQQTPGQGLQFLFEYFSETQRNKGNFPGRFSGRQFSNSRSEMNVSTLELGDSALYLCASSPGQITGELFFGEGSRLTVL.

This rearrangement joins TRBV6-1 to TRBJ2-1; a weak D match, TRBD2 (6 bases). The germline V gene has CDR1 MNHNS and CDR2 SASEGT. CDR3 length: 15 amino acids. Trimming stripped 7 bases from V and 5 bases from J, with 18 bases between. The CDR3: CASMRRAVGDNEQFF. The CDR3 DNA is TGTGCCAGCATGAGGAGGGCGGTGGGGGACAATGAGCAGTTCTTC.

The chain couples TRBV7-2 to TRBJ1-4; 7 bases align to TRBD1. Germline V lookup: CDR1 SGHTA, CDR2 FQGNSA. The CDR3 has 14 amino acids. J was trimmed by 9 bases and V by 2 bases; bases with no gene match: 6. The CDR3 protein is CASSLFRTGQKLFF. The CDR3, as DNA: TGTGCCAGCAGCTTATTCCGGACAGGACAAAAACTGTTTTTT. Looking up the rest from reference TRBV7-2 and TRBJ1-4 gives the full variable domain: GAGVSQSPSNKVTEKGKDVELRCDPISGHTALYWYRQSLGQGLEFLIYFQGNSAPDKSGLPSDRFSAERTGGSVSTLTIQRTQQEDSAVYLCASSLFRTGQKLFFGSGTQLSVL.

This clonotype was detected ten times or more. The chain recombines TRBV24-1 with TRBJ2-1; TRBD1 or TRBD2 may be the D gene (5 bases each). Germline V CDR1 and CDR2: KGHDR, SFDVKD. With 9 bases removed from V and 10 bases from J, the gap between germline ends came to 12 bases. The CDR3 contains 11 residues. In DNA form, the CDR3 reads TGTGCCACCCAGGGACGCGGGGAGCAGTTCTTC. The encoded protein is CATQGRGEQFF.

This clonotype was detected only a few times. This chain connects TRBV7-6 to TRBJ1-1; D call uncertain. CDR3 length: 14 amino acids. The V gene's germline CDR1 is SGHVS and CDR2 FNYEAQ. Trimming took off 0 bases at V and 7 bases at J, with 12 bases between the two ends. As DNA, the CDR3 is TGTGCCAGCAGCTTAGCCCATAAGGGAGGTGAAGCTTTCTTT. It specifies CASSLAHKGGEAFF.

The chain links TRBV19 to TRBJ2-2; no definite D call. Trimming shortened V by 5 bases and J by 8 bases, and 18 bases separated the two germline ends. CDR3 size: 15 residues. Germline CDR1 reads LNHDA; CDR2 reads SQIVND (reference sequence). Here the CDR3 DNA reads TGTGCCAGTAGTGTCTCCCTAGATCGGTGGGGGGAGCTGTTTTTT. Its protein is CASSVSLDRWGELFF.

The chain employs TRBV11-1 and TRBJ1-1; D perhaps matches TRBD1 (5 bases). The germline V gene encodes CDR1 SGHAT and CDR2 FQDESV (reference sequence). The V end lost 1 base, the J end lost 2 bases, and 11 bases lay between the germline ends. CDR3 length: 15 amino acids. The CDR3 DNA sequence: TGTGCCAGCAGCTTAGTGCGGACACCTAACACTGAAGCTTTCTTT. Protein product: CASSLVRTPNTEAFF.

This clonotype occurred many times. CDR3 DNA: TGTGCCAGCAGCTTACACAGGGAGTATGGCTACACCTTC. Translating gives CASSLHREYGYTF. This chain connects TRBV7-2 to TRBJ1-2; maybe TRBD1 (6 bases). Deletions cut 2 bases from V and 5 bases from J, with 9 bases between. CDR1 SGHTA and CDR2 FQGNSA come from the germline V gene. This CDR3 has 13 residues.

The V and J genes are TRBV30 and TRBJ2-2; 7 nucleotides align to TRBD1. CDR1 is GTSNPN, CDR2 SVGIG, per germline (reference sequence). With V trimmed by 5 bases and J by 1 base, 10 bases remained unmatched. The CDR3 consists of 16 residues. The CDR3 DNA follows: TGTGCCTGGGATACCGGGACAGCTATGAACACCGGGGAGCTGTTTTTT. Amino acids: CAWDTGTAMNTGELFF.

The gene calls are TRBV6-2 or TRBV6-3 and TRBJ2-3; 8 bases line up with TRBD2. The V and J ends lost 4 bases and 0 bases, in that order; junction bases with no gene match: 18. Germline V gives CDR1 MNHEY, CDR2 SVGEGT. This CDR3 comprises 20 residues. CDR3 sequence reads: CASSWRGPLGLAGSTDTQYF. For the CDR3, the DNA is TGTGCCAGCAGTTGGAGAGGGCCCCTTGGATTAGCGGGAAGCACAGATACGCAGTATTTT.

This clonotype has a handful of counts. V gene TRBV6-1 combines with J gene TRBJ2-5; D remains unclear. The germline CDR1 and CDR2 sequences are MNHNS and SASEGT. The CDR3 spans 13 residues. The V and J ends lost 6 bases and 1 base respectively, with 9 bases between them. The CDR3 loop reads CASRAWGQETQYF. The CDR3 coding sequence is TGTGCCAGCAGGGCTTGGGGCCAAGAGACCCAGTACTTC.

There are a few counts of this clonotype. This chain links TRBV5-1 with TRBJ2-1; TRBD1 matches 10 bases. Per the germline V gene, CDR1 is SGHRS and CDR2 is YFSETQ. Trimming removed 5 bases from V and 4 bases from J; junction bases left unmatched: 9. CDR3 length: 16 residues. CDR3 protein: CASRVSGTGVYNEQFF. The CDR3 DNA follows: TGCGCCAGCAGAGTCTCCGGGACAGGGGTATACAATGAGCAGTTCTTC. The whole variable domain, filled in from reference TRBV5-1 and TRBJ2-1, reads KAGVTQTPRYLIKTRGQQVTLSCSPISGHRSVSWYQQTPGQGLQFLFEYFSETQRNKGNFPGRFSGRQFSNSRSEMNVSTLELGDSALYLCASRVSGTGVYNEQFFGPGTRLTVL.